This TCR beta chain comes out of a study of identical twins. Study-wide findings and caveats: Carriage of fewer insertions was seen in abundant cord blood beta clonotypes, whereas memory repertoires showed none. In beta out-of-frame sequences, the excess sharing between twins was weaker. Out-of-frame alpha sequences shared between twins exhibited an excess of low generation probability.

From germline, CDR1 is SGHRS and CDR2 YFSETQ. The ends were cut back, 4 bases at V and 1 base at J, with 8 bases in the middle. The CDR3 sequence is 13 residues long. One entry per CDR3 protein results from TCRdb running MiXCR on the 5' RACE reads. The sample comprises 1.5 million to 2 million distinct CDR3 sequences, roughly 35% of which are singletons, and approximately 0.29% rests with the top ten. This clonotype was detected only a few times. Its specificity is unknown. The TCR originated in a newborn girl in good health. What was sequenced was cord blood. The V and J genes are TRBV5-1 and TRBJ1-2; tentative D call: TRBD1 (5 bases). The CDR3 is CASSADSNYGYTF. Here the CDR3 DNA reads TGCGCCAGCAGCGCCGACAGTAACTATGGCTACACCTTC. The full variable domain, with the rest looked up from reference TRBV5-1 and TRBJ1-2, is KAGVTQTPRYLIKTRGQQVTLSCSPISGHRSVSWYQQTPGQGLQFLFEYFSETQRNKGNFPGRFSGRQFSNSRSEMNVSTLELGDSALYLCASSADSNYGYTFGSGTRLTVV.